This TCR beta chain was found in a study of T-cell reconstitution after alpha-beta-depleted transplantation in children. Unique molecular identifiers were incorporated into the prepared TCRbeta library. TCRdb itself ran the PCR reads through MiXCR, one entry per CDR3 protein. The table records hundreds of thousands of distinct CDR3 sequences, more than 20% of them present only once. Per the germline V gene, CDR1 is SEHNR and CDR2 is FQNEAQ (reference sequence). V lost 2 bases and J 7 bases, leaving 15 bases between the germline ends. The CDR3 has 15 residues. This specimen consisted of PBMCs, mostly from graft donor cells, obtained 360 days after TCRalphabeta/CD19-depleted stem cell transplant. This chain links TRBV7-9 with TRBJ2-1; no definite D call. The sequence derives from a female patient aged 2-9 years who had a stem cell transplant for congenital amegakaryocytic thrombocytopenia, so the T cells may come from the graft donor. CDR3 bases: TGTGCCAGCAGCTTACGCGACTCGGTTTGGAATGAGCAGTTCTTC. This encodes CASSLRDSVWNEQFF.